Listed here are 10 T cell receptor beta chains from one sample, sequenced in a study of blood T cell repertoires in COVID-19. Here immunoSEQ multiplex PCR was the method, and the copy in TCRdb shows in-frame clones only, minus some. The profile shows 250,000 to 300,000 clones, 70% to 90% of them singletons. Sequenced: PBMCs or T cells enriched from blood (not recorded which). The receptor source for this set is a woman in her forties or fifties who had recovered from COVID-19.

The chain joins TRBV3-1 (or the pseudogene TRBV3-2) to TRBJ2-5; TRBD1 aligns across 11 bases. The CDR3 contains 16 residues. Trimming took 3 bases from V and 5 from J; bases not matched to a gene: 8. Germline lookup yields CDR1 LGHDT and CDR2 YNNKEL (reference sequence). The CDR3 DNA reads TGTGCCAGCAGCCAGCGGACAGGGGGCGCGGGTGAGACCCAGTACTTC. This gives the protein CASSQRTGGAGETQYF.

As DNA, the CDR3 is TGCGCCAGCAGTTACAGTGGGTCGACGGCTGAAAAACTGTTTTTT. This encodes CASSYSGSTAEKLFF. The chain uses TRBV4-1 and TRBJ1-4; no firm D call. Trimming shortened V by 6 bases and J by 7 bases, and 18 bases separated the two germline ends. CDR1 is MGHRA, CDR2 YSYEKL, per germline. This CDR3 contains 15 residues.

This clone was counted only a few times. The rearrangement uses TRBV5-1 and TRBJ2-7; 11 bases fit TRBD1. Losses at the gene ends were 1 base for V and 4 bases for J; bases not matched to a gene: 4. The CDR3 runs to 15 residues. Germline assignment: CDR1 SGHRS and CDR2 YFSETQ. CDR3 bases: TGCGCCAGCAGCTTGACCGGACAGGGGGCGTACGAGCAGTACTTC. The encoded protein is CASSLTGQGAYEQYF.

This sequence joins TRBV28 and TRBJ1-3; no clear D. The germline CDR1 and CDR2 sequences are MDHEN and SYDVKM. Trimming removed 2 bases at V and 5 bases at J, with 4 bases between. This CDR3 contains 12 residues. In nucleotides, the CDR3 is TGTGCCAGCAGTTTAGACAGAAACACCATATATTTT. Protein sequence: CASSLDRNTIYF.

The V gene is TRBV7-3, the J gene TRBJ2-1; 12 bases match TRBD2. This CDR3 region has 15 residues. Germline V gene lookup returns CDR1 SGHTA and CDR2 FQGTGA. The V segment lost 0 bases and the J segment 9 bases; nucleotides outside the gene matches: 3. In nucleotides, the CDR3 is TGTGCCAGCAGCTTAACCGCTAGCGGGAGGGTTGAGCAGTTCTTC. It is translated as CASSLTASGRVEQFF.

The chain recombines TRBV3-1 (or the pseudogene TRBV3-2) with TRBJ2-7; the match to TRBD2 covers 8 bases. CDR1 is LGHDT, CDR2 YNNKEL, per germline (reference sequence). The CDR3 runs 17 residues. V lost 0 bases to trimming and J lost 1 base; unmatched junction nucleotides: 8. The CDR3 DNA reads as TGTGCCAGCAGCCAAGATTTTGGGACTAGTTATTCCTACGAGCAGTACTTC. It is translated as CASSQDFGTSYSYEQYF.

Here the CDR3 DNA reads TGTGCCAGCAGGAGCGGAGGACAGGGCCCACCTGAGCAGTACTTC. It yields the protein CASRSGGQGPPEQYF. The chain employs TRBV28 and TRBJ2-7; 8 nucleotides align to TRBD1. Germline V gives CDR1 MDHEN, CDR2 SYDVKM. V trimming: 6 bases; J trimming: 7 bases; junction bases outside the gene matches: 14. This CDR3 is built from 15 residues. The full variable domain, with the rest looked up from reference TRBV28 and TRBJ2-7, is DVKVTQSSRYLVKRTGEKVFLECVQDMDHENMFWYRQDPGLGLRLIYFSYDVKMKEKGDIPEGYSVSREKKERFSLILESASTNQTSMYLCASRSGGQGPPEQYFGPGTRLTVT.

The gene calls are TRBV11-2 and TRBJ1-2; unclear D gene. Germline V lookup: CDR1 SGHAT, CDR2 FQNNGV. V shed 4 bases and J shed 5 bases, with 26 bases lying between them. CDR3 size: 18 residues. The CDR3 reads CASSSIPVWQNLSYGYTF. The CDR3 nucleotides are TGTGCCAGCAGCTCAATCCCCGTCTGGCAGAATCTTTCGTATGGCTACACCTTC.

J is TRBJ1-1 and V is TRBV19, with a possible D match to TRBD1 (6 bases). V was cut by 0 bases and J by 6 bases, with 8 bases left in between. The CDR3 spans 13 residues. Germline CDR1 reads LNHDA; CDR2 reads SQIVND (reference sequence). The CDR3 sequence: CASSIDRGAEAFF. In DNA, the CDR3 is TGTGCCAGTAGTATAGACAGGGGCGCTGAAGCTTTCTTT.

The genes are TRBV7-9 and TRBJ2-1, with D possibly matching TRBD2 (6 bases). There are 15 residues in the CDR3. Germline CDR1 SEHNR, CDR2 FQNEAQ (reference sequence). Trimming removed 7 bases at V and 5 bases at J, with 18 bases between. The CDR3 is CASNGVQGGHNEQFF. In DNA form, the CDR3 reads TGTGCCAGCAACGGGGTCCAGGGAGGCCACAATGAGCAGTTCTTC.